These T cell receptor beta chains were read from a single sample in a study of shared clonotypes between healthy human individuals. TCRdb's copy holds only in-frame clones and misses some; the assay was immunoSEQ multiplex PCR. The sample lists about 490,000 clones, 65% to 80% occurring once. The specimen was PBMCs. The receptors derive from a woman between 35 and 50 years old in good health. Some clones in this sample may be carry-over from other donors' samples. CDR3s include the opening cysteine and the closing phenylalanine or tryptophan. D genes are given only for firm matches. Size tells how often a clone was seen (once, few, many) or the class of an expanded clone, and some rows leave it out.

TRBV2	-	-	TRBJ2-1	TGTGCCAGCAGTGTAATCAGGGCCAATGAGCAGTTCTTC	CASSVIRANEQFF
TRBV5-1	few	-	TRBJ2-2	TGCGCCAGCAGCTTGGTTCGGGACGGACTAACTACTGGCGGGGAGCTGTTTTTT	CASSLVRDGLTTGGELFF
TRBV4-3	-	-	TRBJ2-3	TGCGCCAGCAGCCAAGAAACGACAGCGCTCACAGATACGCAGTATTTT	CASSQETTALTDTQYF
TRBV6-1	-	TRBD2	TRBJ2-2	TGTGCCAGCAGTGAATATTCTAGCGGGAGCTGGGAGCTGTTTTTT	CASSEYSSGSWELFF
TRBV9	-	TRBD2	TRBJ2-2	TGTGCCAGCAGCAAGGGACTAGCGGGGTACACCGGGGAGCTGTTTTTT	CASSKGLAGYTGELFF
TRBV5-4	-	-	TRBJ2-7	TGTGCCAGCAGCTTGTCAGGACCCTACGAGCAGTACTTC	CASSLSGPYEQYF
TRBV29-1	few	-	TRBJ1-1	TGCAGCGTTGATAGGCAGCAGAACACTGAAGCTTTCTTT	CSVDRQQNTEAFF
TRBV7-3	-	-	TRBJ2-1	TGTGCCAGCAGCTTAAGGTTTAGCAGGATAGACAATGAGCAGTTCTTC	CASSLRFSRIDNEQFF
TRBV19	-	TRBD1	TRBJ2-3	TGTGCCAGTAGCCTAGGGACAGGAAGCACAGATACGCAGTATTTT	CASSLGTGSTDTQYF
TRBV11-1	-	-	TRBJ1-2	TGTGCCAGCAGCCGGGAGATACAGAGCGGCTACACCTTC	CASSREIQSGYTF
TRBV6-6	few	-	TRBJ1-3	TGTGCCAGCAGTCAAGGACGGGAGAACTCTGGAAACACCATATATTTT	CASSQGRENSGNTIYF
TRBV11-2	-	-	TRBJ1-1	TGTGCCAGCAGCTTCCGATCAGGGCTTGAAGCTTTCTTT	CASSFRSGLEAFF
TRBV18	-	-	TRBJ1-2	TGTGCCAGCTCACCACAGCCTGGGGAAGGCTACACCTTC	CASSPQPGEGYTF
TRBV10-3	-	-	TRBJ1-2	TGTGCCATCAGACAATCCCTGGGGACCTATGGCTACACCTTC	CAIRQSLGTYGYTF
TRBV5-1	-	-	TRBJ1-1	TGCGCCAGCAGCTTGGATGGACCAAGGGACACTGAAGCTTTCTTT	CASSLDGPRDTEAFF
TRBV2	-	TRBD1	TRBJ2-1	TGTGCCAGCAGTGAATCAGGGGGCCTGGTTGATGAGCAGTTCTTC	CASSESGGLVDEQFF
TRBV5-6	-	TRBD1	TRBJ1-1	TGTGCCAGCAGTGCGGGACAGGGAACCACTGAAGCTTTCTTT	CASSAGQGTTEAFF
TRBV30	-	TRBD1	TRBJ1-5	TGTGCCTGGAGTACAGGGGGCAATCAGCCCCAGCATTTT	CAWSTGGNQPQHF
TRBV28	-	TRBD1	TRBJ2-7	TGTGCCAGCGGCGGGACAGGAGCGTACTTC	CASGGTGAYF
TRBV2	-	-	TRBJ2-6	TGTGCCAGCACTAGTAGGGCAGGGCGCCGCTCTGGGGCCAACGTCCTGACTTTC	CASTSRAGRRSGANVLTF
TRBV25-1	-	-	TRBJ1-1	TGTGCCAGCAGTGATGGGGTGTACCGAGCTTTCTTT	CASSDGVYRAFF
TRBV7-2	-	-	TRBJ2-1	TGTGCCAGCAGCCCAATTGGGACGGGAACCTACAATGAGCAGTTCTTC	CASSPIGTGTYNEQFF
TRBV7-2	-	TRBD1	TRBJ2-7	TGTGCCAGCAGCCTCCGACAGGGAAGGGCTTACGAGCAGTACTTC	CASSLRQGRAYEQYF
TRBV30	few	-	TRBJ1-1	TGTGCCTGGAGGACGATTAGGGGGATGAACACTGAAGCTTTCTTT	CAWRTIRGMNTEAFF
TRBV28	-	-	TRBJ1-5	TGTGCCAGCAGTTTATCGGGGGGGAGCAGTCAGCCCCAGCATTTT	CASSLSGGSSQPQHF
TRBV7-6	-	TRBD2	TRBJ2-3	TGTGCCAGCAGCTTAGCGGGAGGACTAGCGGGGGATACGCAGTATTTT	CASSLAGGLAGDTQYF
TRBV7-2	once	-	TRBJ2-7	TGTGCCAGCACCCCACCCCGGGGAGGGGGCTCCTACGAGCAGTACTTC	CASTPPRGGGSYEQYF
TRBV6-5	-	TRBD2	TRBJ2-3	TGTGCCAGCAGCCGGGTCGGCGGGAGTTCAGATACGCAGTATTTT	CASSRVGGSSDTQYF
TRBV28	-	-	TRBJ2-1	TGTGCCAGCAGTGCTTCGGGACTTATGGCGGGGCAGTTCTTC	CASSASGLMAGQFF
TRBV12-5	-	-	TRBJ2-1	TGTGCTAGTGGTTTGGGCGGAGTCGTAAATGAGCAGTTCTTC	CASGLGGVVNEQFF
TRBV5-4	-	-	TRBJ2-1	TGTGCCAGCAGCTTGGGACAGTACAATGAGCAGTTCTTC	CASSLGQYNEQFF
TRBV30	medium-sized	-	TRBJ2-7	TGTGCCTCGCCGGGACCGTCCATCTACGAGCAGTACTTC	CASPGPSIYEQYF
TRBV28	once	-	TRBJ2-7	TGTGCCAGCAGTTCCCCCAGCTCCTACGAGCAGTACTTC	CASSSPSSYEQYF
TRBV7-9	-	-	TRBJ1-1	TGTGCCAGCAGCTTAGCCGAGAACACTGAAGCTTTCTTT	CASSLAENTEAFF
TRBV2	-	TRBD1	TRBJ2-5	TGTGCCAGCGGGACAGGTTTTCAAGAGACCCAGTACTTC	CASGTGFQETQYF
TRBV27	-	-	TRBJ2-1	TGTGCCAGCTACCGAGGGGCGGGAAAACACAATGAGCAGTTCTTC	CASYRGAGKHNEQFF
TRBV10-3	-	-	TRBJ2-1	TGTGCCATCAGTGGTCTAGACAATGAGCAGTTCTTC	CAISGLDNEQFF
TRBV7-3	many	TRBD1	TRBJ2-1	TGTGCCAGCAGCTCACAGGGGTCGGGTGAGCAGTTCTTC	CASSSQGSGEQFF
TRBV7-2	-	TRBD1	TRBJ1-2	TGTGCCAGCAGCTTCTCTCAGGGGGCCCACTATGGCTACACCTTC	CASSFSQGAHYGYTF
TRBV6-6	-	TRBD1	TRBJ1-2	TGTGCCAGCACCAATACCCCGGGCAGGGGGCCAGAAGGCTACACCTTC	CASTNTPGRGPEGYTF
TRBV6-5	-	-	TRBJ1-1	TGTGCCAGCAGTTATGGGGCCACTGAAGCTTTCTTT	CASSYGATEAFF
TRBV9	few	-	TRBJ1-2	TGTGCCAGCAGCGTACAAAGTCAGGGACCTGGCTACACCTTC	CASSVQSQGPGYTF
TRBV30	-	-	TRBJ1-5	TGTGCCTGGAGTAGGGGTTTGCAGCCCCAGCATTTT	CAWSRGLQPQHF